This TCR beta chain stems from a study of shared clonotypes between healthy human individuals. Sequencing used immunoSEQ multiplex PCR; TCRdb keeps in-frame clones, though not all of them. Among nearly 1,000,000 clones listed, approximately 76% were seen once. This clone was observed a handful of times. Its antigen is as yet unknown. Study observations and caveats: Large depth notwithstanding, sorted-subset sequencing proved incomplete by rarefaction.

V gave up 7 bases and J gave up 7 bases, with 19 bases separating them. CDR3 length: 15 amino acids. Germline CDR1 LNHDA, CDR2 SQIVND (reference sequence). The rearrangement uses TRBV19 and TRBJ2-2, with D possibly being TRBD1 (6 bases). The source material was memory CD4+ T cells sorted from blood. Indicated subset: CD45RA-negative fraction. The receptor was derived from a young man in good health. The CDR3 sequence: CASKRTVGFIGELFF. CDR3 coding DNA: TGTGCCAGTAAGAGGACAGTAGGGTTTATCGGGGAGCTGTTTTTT.